The 27 T cell receptor beta chains below come from one sample, sequenced in a study of control samples from healthy donors and cancer patients. Method: immunoSEQ multiplex PCR; TCRdb's copy keeps in-frame clones and lacks some. The sample contains approximately 150,000 clones, 94% of which appear only once. Sequences were obtained from PBMCs. The receptors originated from a man in his sixties with colorectal cancer.

V usage is TRBV19 and J usage is TRBJ2-7; D is undetermined. Trimming took 3 bases from V and 3 from J, leaving 9 bases between them. The germline CDR1 and CDR2 sequences are LNHDA and SQIVND (reference sequence). The CDR3 covers 13 residues. CDR3 DNA sequence: TGTGCCAGTAGTATGAGGTTGCTCTACGAGCAGTACTTC. This translates into CASSMRLLYEQYF.

The rearrangement links TRBV28 to TRBJ2-3; D is ambiguous. The CDR3 sequence is 10 residues long. Germline V gene sequence: CDR1 MDHEN, CDR2 SYDVKM. Trimming left V 10 bases short and J 6 bases short, with 8 bases between. The CDR3 DNA sequence: TGTGCCACCCACCGGGATACGCAGTATTTT. Translated, it gives CATHRDTQYF.

This CDR3 is CAISEMGAPNSPLHF. The CDR3 region has the DNA TGTGCCATCAGTGAAATGGGGGCTCCAAATTCACCCCTCCACTTT. The genes are TRBV10-3 and TRBJ1-6, with D possibly TRBD1 on 6 matching bases. The CDR3 is 15 amino acids. CDR1 and CDR2 from the germline V gene are ENHRY and SYGVKD. The V end lost 3 bases, the J end lost 7 bases, and 13 bases lay between the germline ends.

V usage is TRBV7-6 and J usage is TRBJ1-1; D is possibly TRBD1 (5 bases). Looked up from germline, CDR1 is SGHVS and CDR2 is FNYEAQ. This CDR3 contains 19 residues. V was pared by 5 bases and J by 3 bases, with 28 bases between. The CDR3 here is CASSPMSWGSLGKDTEAFF. CDR3 DNA: TGTGCCAGCAGCCCAATGTCCTGGGGGAGCTTAGGGAAGGACACTGAAGCTTTCTTT.

This clone was picked up one time. V usage is TRBV6-1 and J usage is TRBJ2-7; 9 nucleotides match TRBD1. Trimming took 1 base from V and 3 from J; bases not matched to a gene: 4. The CDR3 extends over 15 amino acids. CDR1 MNHNS and CDR2 SASEGT come from the germline V gene. DNA of the CDR3: TGTGCCAGCAGTGAAGGGCGGGGACAGGGCTACGAGCAGTACTTC. Protein: CASSEGRGQGYEQYF.

The rearrangement uses TRBV27 and TRBJ1-5; a weak D match, TRBD1 (5 bases). The CDR3 runs to 14 residues. V was cut by 3 bases and J by 5 bases, with 11 bases left in between. Germline V gene lookup returns CDR1 MNHEY and CDR2 SMNVEV (reference sequence). DNA for the CDR3: TGTGCCAGCAGTTTCGAGGGGTTCGATCAGCCCCAGCATTTT. It is translated as CASSFEGFDQPQHF.

The chain links TRBV3-1 (or the pseudogene TRBV3-2) to TRBJ1-3; 7 bases align to TRBD1. This CDR3 region has 16 residues. V shed 4 bases, J shed 0 bases, and the junction held 6 bases outside the gene matches. CDR1 and CDR2 (germline): LGHDT, YNNKEL (reference sequence). The CDR3 is CASSRLQGSSGNTIYF. For the CDR3, the DNA is TGTGCCAGCAGCCGCTTACAGGGGAGCTCTGGAAACACCATATATTTT.

The chain employs TRBV6-6 and TRBJ1-2; TRBD1 aligns across 7 bases. Trimming removed 6 bases from V and 4 bases from J; junction bases left unmatched: 5. The CDR3 runs to 13 residues. The germline CDR1 and CDR2 sequences are MNHNY and SVGAGI (reference sequence). The CDR3 DNA reads TGTGCCAGCAGCCGCGGACAGGCCTATGGCTACACCTTC. Translated, it gives CASSRGQAYGYTF.

The CDR3 sequence is CAISEGPQRSSYEQYF. The CDR3 DNA reads as TGTGCCATCAGTGAGGGCCCCCAGAGGAGCTCCTACGAGCAGTACTTC. This chain connects TRBV10-3 to TRBJ2-5; D ambiguous. The J call could be wrong; TRBJ2-7 is a better fit for the DNA end. CDR3 size: 16 residues. Germline assignment: CDR1 ENHRY and CDR2 SYGVKD.

The chain links TRBV4-2 to TRBJ1-3; no firm D call. This CDR3 contains 16 residues. Trimming stripped 0 bases from V and 0 bases from J, with 9 bases between. CDR1 and CDR2 (germline): LGHNA, YNFKEQ. Here the CDR3 reads CASSQDPGSSGNTIYF. Here the CDR3 DNA reads TGTGCCAGCAGCCAAGATCCGGGGAGCTCTGGAAACACCATATATTTT.

This chain connects TRBV4-1 to TRBJ2-5; D is ambiguous. The CDR3 runs to 12 residues. The germline CDR1 and CDR2 sequences are MGHRA and YSYEKL. V lost 5 bases and J 5 bases, leaving 9 bases between the germline ends. Here the CDR3 reads CASSFSRETQYF. CDR3 coding DNA: TGCGCCAGCAGCTTTAGCCGGGAGACCCAGTACTTC.

This chain joins TRBV3-1 (or the pseudogene TRBV3-2) and TRBJ1-5; the D gene is possibly TRBD1 (5 bases). The CDR3 is 14 residues long. The V end was cut by 5 bases, the J end by 2 bases, with 10 bases between. Germline values: CDR1 LGHDT, CDR2 YNNKEL (reference sequence). CDR3: CASSSDSGNQPQHF. In DNA form, the CDR3 reads TGTGCCAGCAGCTCAGACAGCGGCAATCAGCCCCAGCATTTT.

The chain joins TRBV5-1 to TRBJ1-2, with D possibly being TRBD1 (6 bases). CDR3 size: 15 residues. The V end was cut by 0 bases, the J end by 5 bases, with 14 bases between. Germline CDR1 reads SGHRS; CDR2 reads YFSETQ. DNA for the CDR3: TGCGCCAGCAGCTTGGAGGGGGGACTTAGATATGGCTACACCTTC. Amino acids: CASSLEGGLRYGYTF.

J is TRBJ2-7 and V is TRBV6-5; D remains ambiguous. The CDR3 totals 12 residues. V lost 8 bases and J 0 bases, leaving 8 bases between the germline ends. Germline V CDR1 and CDR2: MNHEY, SVGAGI. The CDR3 reads CASEVDSYEQYF. The CDR3 DNA sequence: TGTGCCAGCGAGGTGGACTCCTACGAGCAGTACTTC.

V and J are TRBV7-9 and TRBJ2-5, with D possibly matching TRBD1 (5 bases). There are 12 residues in the CDR3. V was clipped by 0 bases and J by 7 bases, with 6 bases between them. Germline assignment: CDR1 SEHNR and CDR2 FQNEAQ (reference sequence). DNA of the CDR3: TGTGCCAGCAGCTTAGCGCAGGGGACCCAGTACTTC. This codes for CASSLAQGTQYF.

This rearrangement joins TRBV6-5 to TRBJ1-1, with a possible D match to TRBD1 (5 bases). Trimming stripped 5 bases from V and 8 bases from J, with 12 bases between. Germline lookup yields CDR1 MNHEY and CDR2 SVGAGI. This CDR3 comprises 12 residues. DNA for the CDR3: TGTGCCAGCAGTCGGGGCCCCTTGGAAGCTTTCTTT. Translating it yields CASSRGPLEAFF.

V is TRBV5-1 and J is TRBJ1-4; D call uncertain. The V end was cut by 4 bases, the J end by 2 bases, with 9 bases between. Germline values: CDR1 SGHRS, CDR2 YFSETQ. This CDR3 comprises 14 residues. The CDR3 DNA follows: TGCGCCAGCAGCCCGGACGGTACTAATGAAAAACTGTTTTTT. It specifies CASSPDGTNEKLFF.

The chain joins TRBV5-6 to TRBJ2-7; TRBD2 agrees at 13 bases. This CDR3 contains 16 residues. With 5 bases clipped from V and 1 base from J, the junction kept 6 bases outside the gene matches. CDR1 is SGHDT and CDR2 is YYEEEE in the germline V gene. CDR3 in DNA: TGTGCCAGCAGTTCGGGACTAGCGGGGATGTCCTACGAGCAGTACTTC. Translation gives CASSSGLAGMSYEQYF.

V and J are TRBV12-3 or TRBV12-4 and TRBJ2-5; 7 positions agree with TRBD1. V was clipped by 10 bases and J by 6 bases; unmatched bases: 11. The CDR3 consists of 13 residues. CDR3 DNA: TGTGCCACCTCGAGGGGGCTCGAAAAGACCCAGTACTTC. Its translation is CATSRGLEKTQYF.

The V call is TRBV5-4, the J call TRBJ2-5; D is possibly TRBD2 (5 bases). The germline V gene encodes CDR1 SGHNT and CDR2 YYREEE (reference sequence). This CDR3 region has 15 residues. Between the trimmed V and J ends, which lost 1 base and 2 bases, there was a span of 12 bases. CDR3 coding DNA: TGTGCCAGCAGCTTGAGGCTAGCTGGGCAAGAGACCCAGTACTTC. This gives the protein CASSLRLAGQETQYF.

The table lists this clone with a count of one. This chain links TRBV9 with TRBJ2-5; D may be TRBD2 (6 bases). Germline V gives CDR1 SGDLS, CDR2 YYNGEE. The ends were cut back, 4 bases at V and 5 bases at J, with 15 bases in the middle. The CDR3 sequence is 14 residues long. CDR3 sequence: CASSPRPGEETQYF. CDR3 coding DNA: TGTGCCAGCAGCCCAAGGCCGGGAGAGGAGACCCAGTACTTC.

The chain has TRBV9 and TRBJ2-7; perhaps TRBD2 as D (5 bases). Germline-derived CDR1 and CDR2 are SGDLS and YYNGEE. The V and J ends lost 0 bases and 5 bases respectively, with 18 bases between them. There are 16 residues in the CDR3. The CDR3 coding sequence is TGTGCCAGCAGCGTAGGGGTAGGTGTTCTCGGGAACGAGCAGTACTTC. This codes for CASSVGVGVLGNEQYF. Complete variable domain (other parts from reference TRBV9 and TRBJ2-7): DSGVTQTPKHLITATGQRVTLRCSPRSGDLSVYWYQQSLDQGLQFLIQYYNGEERAKGNILERFSAQQFPDLHSELNLSSLELGDSALYFCASSVGVGVLGNEQYFGPGTRLTVT.

The genes are TRBV30 and TRBJ2-5; D gene uncertain. The CDR3 is 13 residues long. From germline, CDR1 is GTSNPN and CDR2 SVGIG (reference sequence). The V gene lost 3 bases and the J gene lost 6 bases, with 14 bases spanning the gap. CDR3 nucleotide sequence: TGTGCCTGGAGACTGGCAATGGGCAAGACCCAGTACTTC. Its protein is CAWRLAMGKTQYF.

In this sample, this clone turned up once. The chain employs TRBV2 and TRBJ1-2, with D maybe TRBD1 (5 bases). V lost 5 bases to trimming and J lost 7 bases, with 26 bases between them. The CDR3 is 17 residues long. Germline CDR1 and CDR2: SNHLY and FYNNEI. CDR3 region: CASSPGGYRGVFRGYTF. As DNA, the CDR3 is TGTGCCAGCAGTCCTGGGGGGTACAGAGGGGTATTCCGTGGCTACACCTTC.

The chain uses TRBV18 and TRBJ1-1; D possibly corresponds to TRBD1 (6 bases). V lost 0 bases, J lost 5 bases, and 13 bases lay in between. This CDR3 region has 15 residues. Germline values: CDR1 KGHSH, CDR2 LQKENI. The CDR3 coding sequence is TGTGCCAGCTCACCACCGGGGGGGGCATCGACTGAAGCTTTCTTT. Translating gives CASSPPGGASTEAFF.

This chain links TRBV6-2 or TRBV6-3 with TRBJ1-5; 7 bases map to TRBD1. J was trimmed by 0 bases and V by 5 bases; bases with no gene match: 7. The CDR3 is made up of 16 amino acids. The germline V gene encodes CDR1 MNHEY and CDR2 SVGEGT. The CDR3 region has the DNA TGTGCCAGCAGTCCGTGGGACAGATATAGCAATCAGCCCCAGCATTTT. This encodes CASSPWDRYSNQPQHF.

DNA of the CDR3: TGTGCCAGCAGCCAATGGGTTCTCAAAGAGACCCAGTACTTC. Residues: CASSQWVLKETQYF. J is TRBJ2-5 and V is TRBV3-1 (or the pseudogene TRBV3-2); D unresolved. Germline values: CDR1 LGHDT, CDR2 YNNKEL (reference sequence). V lost 2 bases and J 3 bases, leaving 10 bases between the germline ends. The CDR3 is made up of 14 amino acids.